The 20 T cell receptor beta chains in this list originate from one sample, sequenced in a study of STAT3 mutations in large granular lymphocyte leukemia. Study results and limitations: In T-cell large granular lymphocyte leukemia, about half of patients showed multiple immunodominant subclonotypes.

Their antigens are not known. The method was immunoSEQ multiplex PCR; TCRdb's version includes in-frame clones alone and lacks a portion of them. This table holds over 25,000 clones, 70% to 80% found once. Input material: peripheral blood mononuclear cells. These receptors came from a woman aged 45-65 years with T-cell large granular lymphocyte leukemia. Some clones in this sample may be carry-over from other donors' samples.

This CDR3 reads CASSSHRGLGELFF. CDR3 sequence (DNA): TGTGCCAGCAGCTCGCACAGGGGATTAGGGGAGCTGTTTTTT. The gene calls are TRBV5-5 and TRBJ2-2; 7 bases are shared with TRBD1. Germline CDR1 SGHKS, CDR2 YYEKEE (reference sequence). The CDR3 covers 14 residues. Trimming removed 3 bases from V and 8 bases from J; junction bases left unmatched: 7.

The chain combines TRBV7-2 with TRBJ2-1; the D gene is possibly TRBD1 (5 bases). CDR3 length: 12 residues. The V gene's germline CDR1 is SGHTA and CDR2 FQGNSA. Trimming stripped 2 bases from V and 6 bases from J, with 5 bases between. The CDR3 DNA is TGTGCCAGCAGCTTAAGGGGCAATGAGCAGTTCTTC. The encoded protein is CASSLRGNEQFF. The full variable domain, completed using reference TRBV7-2 and TRBJ2-1, is GAGVSQSPSNKVTEKGKDVELRCDPISGHTALYWYRQSLGQGLEFLIYFQGNSAPDKSGLPSDRFSAERTGGSVSTLTIQRTQQEDSAVYLCASSLRGNEQFFGPGTRLTVL.

The CDR3 spells CSVADRGLYEQYF. The CDR3 region has the DNA TGCAGCGTAGCGGACAGGGGGCTCTACGAGCAGTACTTC. This chain uses TRBV29-1 with TRBJ2-7; 11 bases match TRBD1. The CDR3 loop spans 13 amino acids. Trimming at V came to 6 bases and at J to 3 bases, leaving 4 bases not matched to a gene. Germline V gene sequence: CDR1 SQVTM, CDR2 ANQGSEA.

This clone is a singleton in its sample. The rearrangement joins TRBV4-3 to TRBJ2-2, with TRBD2 matching over 7 bases. CDR1 is LGHNA and CDR2 is YSLEER in the germline V gene. Trimming took 0 bases from V and 5 from J; bases not matched to a gene: 9. This CDR3 has 17 residues. The CDR3 reads CASSQDGEGIYTGELFF. As DNA, the CDR3 is TGCGCCAGCAGCCAAGATGGGGAGGGGATTTATACCGGGGAGCTGTTTTTT.

The chain combines TRBV6-5 with TRBJ2-7; 7 bases align to TRBD1. The CDR3 is 14 residues long. CDR1 is MNHEY and CDR2 is SVGAGI in the germline V gene. Trimming at V came to 6 bases and at J to 0 bases, leaving 5 bases not matched to a gene. CDR3 bases: TGTGCCAGCAGAAGGACAGGCGACTCCTACGAGCAGTACTTC. As protein: CASRRTGDSYEQYF.

This clone turned up a few times. This chain connects TRBV6-6 to TRBJ1-4; D is perhaps TRBD1 (5 bases). Looked up from germline, CDR1 is MNHNY and CDR2 is SVGAGI (reference sequence). The CDR3 contains 16 residues. Between the trimmed V and J ends, which lost 0 bases and 7 bases, there was a span of 15 bases. In nucleotides, the CDR3 is TGTGCCAGCAGTTACTCGATTGGGACGCGGGCTGAAAAACTGTTTTTT. This sequence encodes CASSYSIGTRAEKLFF.

The chain recombines TRBV13 with TRBJ2-1; TRBD2 matches at 7 bases. Germline V gives CDR1 PRHDT, CDR2 FYEKMQ (reference sequence). Losses at the gene ends were 8 bases for V and 2 bases for J; bases not matched to a gene: 12. CDR3 length equals 16 residues. CDR3 DNA sequence: TGTGCCAGCCTCCGGAGACGGCTAGCGGCCTACAATGAGCAGTTCTTC. It encodes CASLRRRLAAYNEQFF.

The chain recombines TRBV30 with TRBJ2-3, with a weak D call TRBD2 (6 bases). Trimming removed 0 bases from V and 4 bases from J, with 8 bases in between. The CDR3 spans 13 residues. Germline V gene sequence: CDR1 GTSNPN, CDR2 SVGIG (reference sequence). CDR3 DNA sequence: TGTGCCTGGAGTGTATGGGGGGCAGATACGCAGTATTTT. Translating it yields CAWSVWGADTQYF.

The chain recombines TRBV18 with TRBJ2-5; D might be TRBD1 or TRBD2, each matching 5 bases. Trimming removed 4 bases at V and 4 bases at J, with 10 bases between. The V gene's germline CDR1 is KGHSH and CDR2 LQKENI. The CDR3 loop spans 13 amino acids. The CDR3 DNA sequence: TGTGCCAGCTCACGGGGGAGCGGAGAGACCCAGTACTTC. This codes for CASSRGSGETQYF.

The genes are TRBV7-2 and TRBJ1-2, with D maybe TRBD1 (5 bases). V lost 5 bases, J lost 4 bases, and 11 bases lay in between. This CDR3 has 13 amino acids. Per the germline V gene, CDR1 is SGHTA and CDR2 is FQGNSA. CDR3 loop: CASSLGGAYGYTF. The CDR3 region has the DNA TGTGCCAGCAGCCTCGGCGGGGCCTATGGCTACACCTTC.

The rearrangement uses TRBV19 and TRBJ1-1, with no clear D. The CDR3 is 14 residues long. V lost 5 bases and J lost 3, with 13 bases in between. CDR1 is LNHDA, CDR2 SQIVND, per germline (reference sequence). In nucleotides, the CDR3 is TGTGCCAGTAGTCCAGGCCTGTCGCACACTGAAGCTTTCTTT. As protein: CASSPGLSHTEAFF.

The chain is built from TRBV29-1 and TRBJ2-1; weak D call: TRBD2 (5 bases). In germline, CDR1 is SQVTM, CDR2 ANQGSEA. The CDR3 consists of 11 residues. Trimming left V 5 bases short and J 7 bases short, with 9 bases between. In DNA form, the CDR3 reads TGCAGCGTTTACGGGATGAATGAGCAGTTCTTC. It is translated as CSVYGMNEQFF.

This clone was seen only a few times. This chain joins TRBV19 and TRBJ2-7; 9 bases are shared with TRBD1. V gave up 9 bases and J gave up 7 bases; unmatched junction bases: 10. The CDR3 has 13 residues. The germline V gene encodes CDR1 LNHDA and CDR2 SQIVND (reference sequence). The CDR3 bases are TGTGCCAGACCGGGGACAGGGACGGAAGAGCAGTACTTC. It codes for CARPGTGTEEQYF.

About this clone itself: The junction does not match germline at one end; this may be a read error. V usage is TRBV4-3 and J usage is TRBJ1-2; TRBD1 aligns across 9 bases. Looked up from germline, CDR1 is LGHNA and CDR2 is YSLEER. The CDR3 runs 15 residues. CDR3 sequence reads: CASSQGQGPNFGYTF. The CDR3 nucleotides read TGCGCCAGCAGCCAGGGACAGGGCCCTAACTTTGGCTACACCTTC.

The J gene is TRBJ2-2, the V gene TRBV18; perhaps TRBD1 as D (6 bases). With 1 base removed from V and 7 bases from J, the gap between germline ends came to 13 bases. This CDR3 comprises 15 residues. CDR1 and CDR2 (germline): KGHSH, LQKENI. In DNA form, the CDR3 reads TGTGCCAGCTCACCACGAACAGGGAAGGGCGGGGAGCTGTTTTTT. This encodes CASSPRTGKGGELFF.

Here the CDR3 reads CASSPRRVNQPQHF. The CDR3 coding sequence is TGTGCCAGCTCACCCCGCAGGGTCAATCAGCCCCAGCATTTT. V gene TRBV18 combines with J gene TRBJ1-5; TRBD1 is a possible D gene (5 bases). V lost 3 bases and J lost 3, with 9 bases in between. CDR1 KGHSH and CDR2 LQKENI come from the germline V gene. The CDR3 runs 14 residues.

The chain uses TRBV18 and TRBJ1-5, with a weak D call TRBD1 (5 bases). The germline CDR1 and CDR2 sequences are KGHSH and LQKENI. V was trimmed by 4 bases and J by 3 bases, leaving 10 bases between them. This CDR3 region has 14 residues. The CDR3 loop is CASSQDISNQPQHF. The DNA for the CDR3 is TGTGCCAGCTCACAGGACATCTCCAATCAGCCCCAGCATTTT. The variable domain in full, completed from reference TRBV18 and TRBJ1-5, reads NAGVMQNPRHLVRRRGQEARLRCSPMKGHSHVYWYRQLPEEGLKFMVYLQKENIIDESGMPKERFSAEFPKEGPSILRIQQVVRGDSAAYFCASSQDISNQPQHFGDGTRLSIL.

The chain links TRBV5-6 to TRBJ2-2; 12 bases agree with TRBD1. The CDR3 extends over 19 amino acids. The V segment lost 3 bases and the J segment 1 base; nucleotides outside the gene matches: 10. Per germline, CDR1 SGHDT and CDR2 YYEEEE. DNA of the CDR3: TGTGCCAGCAGCTGGAACCGGGACAGGGGGCGAGGGAACACCGGGGAGCTGTTTTTT. It translates to CASSWNRDRGRGNTGELFF.

V usage is TRBV13 and J usage is TRBJ2-7; TRBD2 might be the D (6 bases). Per the germline V gene, CDR1 is PRHDT and CDR2 is FYEKMQ (reference sequence). The CDR3 runs 15 residues. Between the trimmed V and J ends, which lost 5 bases and 0 bases, there was a span of 14 bases. The CDR3 coding sequence is TGTGCCAGCAGCCGAGGGGCGGGGTCCTCCTACGAGCAGTACTTC. It is translated as CASSRGAGSSYEQYF.

The sample holds one count of this clone. The rearrangement links TRBV28 to TRBJ1-5; TRBD1 agrees at 10 bases. The CDR3 extends over 17 amino acids. V lost 2 bases, J lost 2 bases, and 6 bases stayed unmatched. Per the germline V gene, CDR1 is MDHEN and CDR2 is SYDVKM. The CDR3 loop reads CASSLLGTGVGNQPQHF. The DNA of the CDR3 is TGTGCCAGCAGTTTACTTGGGACAGGGGTCGGCAATCAGCCCCAGCATTTT.